This T cell receptor (beta chain) was obtained from a study of cytomegalovirus exposure and HLA in healthy donors. CDR3 size: 14 residues. The junction had 6 bases not matched to a gene; V was cut back by 4 bases and J by 8 bases. Germline V gene lookup returns CDR1 SGDLS and CDR2 YYNGEE. Of note for this clone: What it recognizes is unknown.

The study, taken as a whole, reports: Reportedly, fewer N-insertions than the approximately 610-donor mean appeared in an Asian-associated ancestry cluster in a later analysis. There were several of the most significant clusters that appeared linked to common viral pathogens in a later analysis.

PCR primers comprised 60 Vbeta and 13 Jbeta primers. Produced via immunoSEQ multiplex PCR; TCRdb's table is partial and in-frame only. The sample lists about 110,000 clones, 69% occurring once. V is TRBV9 and J is TRBJ2-1, with TRBD2 identical over 10 bases. This receptor was taken from a man aged 25 to 45 in good health and CMV-seronegative. Sequencing used PBMCs. The CDR3 DNA follows: TGTGCCAGCAGCCGGGCTAGCGGGAGTGATGAGCAGTTCTTC. It is translated as CASSRASGSDEQFF.